The 13 T cell receptor beta chains below were found in one sample sequenced in a study of blood T cell repertoires in COVID-19. Produced via immunoSEQ multiplex PCR; TCRdb's table is partial and in-frame only. The table has about 28,000 clones, roughly 90% seen once. Sequencing used peripheral blood. The receptors shown here come from a man between 60 and 75 years old with active COVID-19.

The V call is TRBV19, the J call TRBJ1-2; D is undetermined. The length of the CDR3 is 13 residues. Germline assignment: CDR1 LNHDA and CDR2 SQIVND (reference sequence). V was shortened by 4 bases and J by 5 bases, with 11 bases between the two germline ends. The CDR3 loop reads CASSRQWEYGYTF. In nucleotides, the CDR3 is TGTGCCAGTAGTAGGCAATGGGAGTATGGCTACACCTTC.

The rearrangement joins TRBV19 to TRBJ2-1, with 10 nucleotides matching TRBD2. The CDR3 runs 16 residues. Trimming removed 8 bases from V and 10 bases from J; junction bases left unmatched: 17. The germline V gene has CDR1 LNHDA and CDR2 SQIVND (reference sequence). The CDR3 here is CASSLAGVNNRGEQFF. The CDR3 bases are TGTGCCAGTTCGCTAGCGGGGGTCAACAATCGAGGCGAGCAGTTCTTC.

The chain joins TRBV7-6 to TRBJ1-1; 7 bases fit TRBD1. Germline lookup yields CDR1 SGHVS and CDR2 FNYEAQ. The trim removed 3 bases at V and 0 bases at J, leaving 4 bases unmatched. The CDR3 length is 15 residues. The CDR3 bases are TGTGCCAGCAGCTTTCAGGGGGAGTTGAACACTGAAGCTTTCTTT. Amino acid sequence: CASSFQGELNTEAFF.

The chain recombines TRBV5-6 with TRBJ1-3, with a possible D match to TRBD1 (6 bases). Germline lookup yields CDR1 SGHDT and CDR2 YYEEEE. The CDR3 sequence is 15 residues long. V was clipped by 0 bases and J by 2 bases, with 9 bases between them. The CDR3, as DNA: TGTGCCAGCAGCTTGGGGGCAGGGGCTGGAAACACCATATATTTT. As protein: CASSLGAGAGNTIYF. The full variable domain, rest sourced from reference TRBV5-6 and TRBJ1-3, is DAGVTQSPTHLIKTRGQQVTLRCSPKSGHDTVSWYQQALGQGPQFIFQYYEEEERQRGNFPDRFSGHQFPNYSSELNVNALLLGDSALYLCASSLGAGAGNTIYFGEGSWLTVV.

The genes are TRBV29-1 and TRBJ2-5; 7 bases match TRBD1. Germline CDR1 and CDR2: SQVTM and ANQGSEA. The junction had 9 bases not matched to a gene; V was cut back by 6 bases and J by 5 bases. The CDR3 has 13 amino acids. The CDR3 spells CSVPRTGDETQYF. CDR3 coding DNA: TGCAGCGTGCCTCGCACAGGGGACGAGACCCAGTACTTC.

In DNA, the CDR3 is TGTGCCAGCTCACCGACTACAGGGGGTCGTGAAAAACTGTTTTTT. As protein: CASSPTTGGREKLFF. The rearrangement joins TRBV18 to TRBJ1-4; TRBD1 matches at 8 bases. CDR1 and CDR2 (germline): KGHSH, LQKENI. The CDR3 contains 15 residues. V lost 3 bases and J lost 7; bases outside the gene matches: 7.

The rearrangement joins TRBV5-1 to TRBJ1-5; TRBD1 might be the D (5 bases). There are 13 residues in the CDR3. CDR1 is SGHRS, CDR2 YFSETQ, per germline. Trimming removed 7 bases from V and 9 bases from J, with 17 bases in between. CDR3 bases: TGCGCCAGCCGTACGGGGGACCGGGGGCCCCAGCATTTT. This gives the protein CASRTGDRGPQHF.

In this sample, this clone turned up a few times. The chain links TRBV28 to TRBJ2-7; D is unresolved. The V end was cut by 5 bases, the J end by 7 bases, with 12 bases between. There are 12 residues in the CDR3. Germline-derived CDR1 and CDR2 are MDHEN and SYDVKM. The CDR3 DNA sequence: TGTGCCAGCAGTCTGCTATATAAGGAGCAGTACTTC. Translating gives CASSLLYKEQYF.

This clone was detected once. The rearrangement uses TRBV18 and TRBJ1-3; D is unclear. Germline values: CDR1 KGHSH, CDR2 LQKENI. Between the trimmed V and J ends, which lost 10 bases and 6 bases, there was a span of 13 bases. CDR3 length equals 12 residues. The DNA of the CDR3 is TGTGCCACGCGGGAGGCTGAAAACACCATATATTTT. It encodes CATREAENTIYF.

This chain links TRBV18 with TRBJ1-3, with D uncertain. Trimming shortened V by 2 bases and J by 0 bases, and 11 bases separated the two germline ends. CDR3 length equals 16 residues. Germline CDR1 is KGHSH and CDR2 is LQKENI. DNA of the CDR3: TGTGCCAGCTCACCAAGTCAGGCCAACTCTGGAAACACCATATATTTT. It is translated as CASSPSQANSGNTIYF.

The chain has TRBV10-2 and TRBJ2-7, with 9 nucleotides matching TRBD1. Losses at the gene ends were 2 bases for V and 4 bases for J; bases not matched to a gene: 0. CDR3 size: 13 residues. Germline CDR1 WSHSY, CDR2 SAAADI. CDR3 region: CASSEGTGYEQYF. Written as DNA, the CDR3 is TGCGCCAGCAGTGAGGGGACAGGGTACGAGCAGTACTTC.

The chain carries TRBV24-1 and TRBJ2-1; 11 bases are shared with TRBD1. Germline V gives CDR1 KGHDR, CDR2 SFDVKD. The CDR3 has 15 residues. V lost 5 bases and J lost 6; bases outside the gene matches: 5. CDR3 residues: CATSGDRGSFNEQFF. As DNA, the CDR3 is TGTGCCACCAGTGGGGACAGGGGGTCATTCAATGAGCAGTTCTTC.

The rearrangement uses TRBV5-1 and TRBJ2-1; 9 nucleotides line up with TRBD1. The germline CDR1 and CDR2 sequences are SGHRS and YFSETQ. V lost 3 bases, J lost 6 bases, and 7 bases stayed unmatched. The CDR3 is 15 residues long. The DNA for the CDR3 is TGCGCCAGCAGCTCTTCCGGGACAGGGACCAATGAGCAGTTCTTC. Translation gives CASSSSGTGTNEQFF. The full variable domain, completed using reference TRBV5-1 and TRBJ2-1, is KAGVTQTPRYLIKTRGQQVTLSCSPISGHRSVSWYQQTPGQGLQFLFEYFSETQRNKGNFPGRFSGRQFSNSRSEMNVSTLELGDSALYLCASSSSGTGTNEQFFGPGTRLTVL.